These 4 T cell receptor beta chains came from one sample sequenced in a study of blood T cell repertoires in COVID-19. Assay: immunoSEQ multiplex PCR; the TCRdb copy retains only in-frame clones and omits some. The data hold approximately 200,000 clones, with 88% observed a single time. The material sequenced was peripheral blood. The receptors shown here come from a woman in her thirties with acute or convalescent COVID-19.

The rearrangement joins TRBV4-1 to TRBJ2-7; 12 nucleotides match TRBD1. V lost 3 bases, J lost 4 bases, and 10 bases stayed unmatched. The germline V gene encodes CDR1 MGHRA and CDR2 YSYEKL. The CDR3 has 17 amino acids. CDR3 nucleotides: TGCGCCAGCAGCCAGACAAAACGGGGACAGGGGGCATACGAGCAGTACTTC. Protein sequence: CASSQTKRGQGAYEQYF.

V gene TRBV12-3 or TRBV12-4 combines with J gene TRBJ2-4; D not resolved. The ends were cut back, 11 bases at V and 13 bases at J, with 9 bases in the middle. This CDR3 has 8 residues. The CDR3 DNA follows: TGTGCCGGGCACGACCAGTACTTC. Translated: CAGHDQYF.

The rearrangement joins TRBV5-1 to TRBJ2-5; no clear D. Germline CDR1 reads SGHRS; CDR2 reads YFSETQ. The CDR3 contains 11 residues. V was clipped by 2 bases and J by 5 bases, with 4 bases between them. For the CDR3, the DNA is TGCGCCAGCAGCTTCTTGGAGACCCAGTACTTC. Protein product: CASSFLETQYF.

The V gene is TRBV5-1, the J gene TRBJ1-1; no firm D call. Germline assignment: CDR1 SGHRS and CDR2 YFSETQ. Trimming left V 5 bases short and J 2 bases short, with 10 bases between. CDR3 length: 13 residues. The CDR3 region is CASSFPDNTEAFF. The CDR3 DNA follows: TGCGCCAGCAGTTTTCCAGATAACACTGAAGCTTTCTTT.